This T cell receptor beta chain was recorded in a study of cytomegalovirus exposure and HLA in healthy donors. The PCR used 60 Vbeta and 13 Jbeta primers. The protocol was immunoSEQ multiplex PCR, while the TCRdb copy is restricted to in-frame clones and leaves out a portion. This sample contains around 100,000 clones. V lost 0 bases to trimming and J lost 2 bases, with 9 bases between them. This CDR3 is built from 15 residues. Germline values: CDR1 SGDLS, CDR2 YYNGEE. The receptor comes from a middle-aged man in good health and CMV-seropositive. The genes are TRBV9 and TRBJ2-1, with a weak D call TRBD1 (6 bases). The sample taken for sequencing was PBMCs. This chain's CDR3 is CASSVGQGTYNEQFF. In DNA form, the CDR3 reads TGTGCCAGCAGCGTAGGGCAGGGGACCTACAATGAGCAGTTCTTC.